This T cell receptor (beta chain) was sequenced in a study of blood T cell repertoires in COVID-19 (dated by TCRdb to about 2020). With regard to the full study: Collaborator samples came from the United States, Italy and Spain and covered acute and convalescent phases of COVID-19. The prospective study material was composed of cDNA or gDNA derived from T cells, B-cell-depleted T cells, or PBMCs. Deeply sampled blood TCRbeta repertoires from subjects exposed to, actively infected with, or recovered from COVID-19 were included in the dataset. The repertoires were made available in a free public database intended to serve as a resource for research on the immune response to SARS-CoV-2. The samples were drawn from two sources: the first 160 participants of the ongoing ImmuneRACE study, and fewer than 1,500 subjects contributed by 6 global collaborators. The sample metadata nearly always contained a de-identified subject ID, COVID-19 status, age in years and sex. Where HLA class I and class II types were available, the types were taken from metadata supplied by the sample provider, not from assay-based typing.

Summary of the overall study and its limitations: The amount of clinical and demographic metadata varied by source and participant and was provided uncurated.

TCRbeta CDR3 regions were amplified from genomic DNA by means of the immunoSEQ Assay, a bias-controlled multiplex PCR. On the authors' methods: The number of nucleated cells in each sample was estimated by amplification of reference gene primers within the assay. To quantify the absolute abundance of each unique TCRbeta CDR3 rearrangement, sequence reads were collapsed and filtered. For each sample, productive Simpson clonality was calculated as the square root of Simpson's diversity index over productive rearrangements. The clones in this table, taken by TCRdb from immuneACCESS, are in-frame only. Not every clone is retained; where verified, under half of the shortfall comes from an unresolved V gene, and the cause of the rest is unknown. V and J calls and clone size are given by that table; D and trimming were obtained from the DNA. This sample is represented by about 110,000 clones; approximately 80% of them were singletons. The ten largest clonotypes hold about 8.1% of the sample.

The collaborating institutions used their own protocols to collect whole blood in K2EDTA tubes. For TCRbeta analysis, collaborators shipped samples as frozen whole blood, isolated PBMCs, or DNA extracted from either of those sample types. V is pared back by 4 bases and J by 2 bases, with 13 bases lying between the germline termini. Taken from the germline V gene, the CDR1 and CDR2 loops are SGHRS and YFSETQ. Including cysteine and phenylalanine, the CDR3 has 14 amino acids. The read is trimmed to its CDR3 DNA, 42 bases read in frame from base 1. Concerning this clone itself: What this receptor recognizes is not known. No much larger clone is present one base from it, and per-base qualities are unavailable. Other DNA sequences from this sample encode an identical CDR3 as well.

The sequencing sample was made of peripheral blood. The receptor chain draws on TRBV5-1 and TRBJ2-7; the D gene is perhaps TRBD1, from 6 matching bases. The sequence derives from a middle-aged woman with acute or convalescent COVID-19. This receptor has the CDR3 CASSPRDTAYEQYF. The nucleotide sequence reads as follows: TGCGCCAGCAGCCCACGGGACACTGCCTACGAGCAGTACTTC. Where the CDR3 stops, the reference TRBV5-1 and TRBJ2-7 genes take over; the full variable domain is KAGVTQTPRYLIKTRGQQVTLSCSPISGHRSVSWYQQTPGQGLQFLFEYFSETQRNKGNFPGRFSGRQFSNSRSEMNVSTLELGDSALYLCASSPRDTAYEQYFGPGTRLTVT.